What follows are 14 T cell receptor beta chains derived from one specimen sequenced in a study of blood T cell repertoires in COVID-19. Repertoires were generated with immunoSEQ multiplex PCR, while TCRdb's copy carries only in-frame clones and drops some. Of under 300,000 clones listed, approximately 85% are singletons. The sample was PBMCs or T cells enriched from blood (not recorded which). The receptors stem from a woman aged 50 to 60 who had been exposed to COVID-19.

A word on this clone: Other DNA sequences of this sample code for an identical CDR3. This sequence joins TRBV12-3 or TRBV12-4 and TRBJ1-1; D may be TRBD1 (5 bases). With 1 base removed from V and 5 bases from J, the gap between germline ends came to 5 bases. The CDR3 runs 12 residues. The CDR3 coding sequence is TGTGCCAGCAGTTTAGAGGGGACTGAAGCTTTCTTT. This translates into CASSLEGTEAFF.

The V and J genes are TRBV2 and TRBJ1-6, with D possibly TRBD1 on 5 matching bases. Germline lookup yields CDR1 SNHLY and CDR2 FYNNEI. V lost 4 bases, J lost 10 bases, and 11 bases lay in between. The CDR3 runs to 13 residues. This CDR3 reads CASSGGGYSPLHF. DNA of the CDR3: TGTGCCAGCAGTGGGGGGGGTTACTCACCCCTCCACTTT.

The rearrangement uses TRBV2 and TRBJ1-6; the match to TRBD1 covers 8 bases. J gave up 10 bases and V 5 bases, and 10 bases lay outside the gene matches. In germline, CDR1 is SNHLY, CDR2 FYNNEI. This CDR3 region has 15 residues. For the CDR3, the DNA is TGTGCCAGCAGTCCTACAGGGGGATTAGGCTCACCCCTCCACTTT. Its protein product is CASSPTGGLGSPLHF. The full variable domain, rest sourced from reference TRBV2 and TRBJ1-6, is EPEVTQTPSHQVTQMGQEVILRCVPISNHLYFYWYRQILGQKVEFLVSFYNNEISEKSEIFDDQFSVERPDGSNFTLKIRSTKLEDSAMYFCASSPTGGLGSPLHFGNGTRLTVT.

CDR3 coding DNA: TGTGCCAGCAGCTCTCCTGGGGGCAACCTTTATAATTCACCCCTCCACTTT. It codes for CASSSPGGNLYNSPLHF. This sequence joins TRBV5-6 and TRBJ1-6; TRBD1 might be the D (6 bases). Trimming pared 3 bases from V and 4 bases from J, leaving 17 bases between. The V gene's germline CDR1 is SGHDT and CDR2 YYEEEE. The CDR3 length is 17 residues.

This clone was counted ten times or more. The chain has TRBV7-8 and TRBJ2-7; D perhaps matches TRBD2 (6 bases). V shed 5 bases and J shed 2 bases, with 19 bases lying between them. The germline V gene has CDR1 SGHVS and CDR2 FQNEAQ. The CDR3 runs 16 residues. This CDR3 is CASSRGSQLGAYEQYF. The CDR3 bases are TGTGCCAGCAGCCGGGGGTCCCAACTCGGGGCCTACGAGCAGTACTTC.

This clone was seen a single time. The chain joins TRBV12-1 to TRBJ1-3; the table's TRBD1 call for D was not verified on the DNA. TRBV12-1 represents a pseudogene. The CDR3 is made up of 15 amino acids. This CDR3 reads CASSFSHRGGNTIYF. The DNA of the CDR3 is TGTGCCAGCAGCTTTTCCCACAGGGGTGGAAACACCATATATTTT.

The rearrangement links TRBV24-1 to TRBJ1-1; a weak D match, TRBD1 (5 bases). V dropped 3 bases and J dropped 10 bases, with 17 bases sitting between them. The CDR3 totals 14 residues. Germline CDR1 is KGHDR and CDR2 is SFDVKD. The CDR3 loop reads CATSDPGRGDRAFF. The CDR3 nucleotides are TGTGCCACCAGTGATCCTGGGAGGGGTGACAGAGCTTTCTTT.

J is TRBJ1-1 and V is TRBV7-9; TRBD1 might be the D (6 bases). Trimming pared 4 bases from V and 4 bases from J, leaving 13 bases between. Looked up from germline, CDR1 is SEHNR and CDR2 is FQNEAQ (reference sequence). This CDR3 comprises 14 residues. The CDR3 DNA reads as TGTGCCAGCAGCTCGTACAGGGAAGGCACTGAAGCTTTCTTT. Protein product: CASSSYREGTEAFF.

This chain uses TRBV19 with TRBJ1-6, with TRBD1 matching over 10 bases. Germline CDR1 and CDR2: LNHDA and SQIVND (reference sequence). The junction had 12 bases not matched to a gene; V was cut back by 3 bases and J by 1 base. This CDR3 comprises 20 residues. The CDR3 nucleotides are TGTGCCAGTAGTATGTACCTCGGGACAGGGGACTCATCCTATAATTCACCCCTCCACTTT. Amino acids: CASSMYLGTGDSSYNSPLHF.

The genes are TRBV5-1 and TRBJ2-7; TRBD1 matches at 9 bases. Germline CDR1 and CDR2: SGHRS and YFSETQ. The CDR3 sequence is 18 residues long. The junction had 12 bases not matched to a gene; V was cut back by 0 bases and J by 2 bases. In DNA, the CDR3 is TGCGCCAGCAGCTTGGCCCCCGGGACAGGGAGTTTCCCCTACGAGCAGTACTTC. Amino acids: CASSLAPGTGSFPYEQYF.

This chain links TRBV6-4 with TRBJ2-5; 10 bases fit TRBD2. Germline V gene data show CDR1 as MRHNA and CDR2 as SNTAGT. V lost 5 bases and J lost 4; bases outside the gene matches: 7. The CDR3 length is 15 residues. The CDR3 loop is CASSWTSGGGETQYF. CDR3 DNA sequence: TGTGCCAGCAGTTGGACTAGCGGTGGGGGAGAGACCCAGTACTTC.

The chain combines TRBV24-1 with TRBJ2-3; 7 bases line up with TRBD2. Trimming cost V 6 bases and J 2 bases; bases outside gene matches: 7. Germline values: CDR1 KGHDR, CDR2 SFDVKD. CDR3 length: 15 residues. CDR3 nucleotides: TGTGCCACCAGTTCAGCGGGGAGATCCACAGATACGCAGTATTTT. Translation gives CATSSAGRSTDTQYF.

This rearrangement joins TRBV6-5 to TRBJ1-1; 8 positions agree with TRBD1. V shed 6 bases, J shed 6 bases, and the junction held 9 bases outside the gene matches. This CDR3 contains 14 residues. Germline values: CDR1 MNHEY, CDR2 SVGAGI. In DNA form, the CDR3 reads TGTGCCAGCAGCAACGCGGGACAGGCTGCTGAAGCTTTCTTT. This translates into CASSNAGQAAEAFF.

This clone occurred once. This CDR3 is CATKGGANTGELFF. The CDR3 region has the DNA TGTGCCACAAAGGGGGGGGCGAACACCGGGGAGCTGTTTTTT. This sequence joins TRBV5-4 and TRBJ2-2; tentative D call: TRBD2 (7 bases). The CDR3 contains 14 residues. Trimming took off 9 bases at V and 0 bases at J, with 12 bases between the two ends. Germline lookup yields CDR1 SGHNT and CDR2 YYREEE (reference sequence).